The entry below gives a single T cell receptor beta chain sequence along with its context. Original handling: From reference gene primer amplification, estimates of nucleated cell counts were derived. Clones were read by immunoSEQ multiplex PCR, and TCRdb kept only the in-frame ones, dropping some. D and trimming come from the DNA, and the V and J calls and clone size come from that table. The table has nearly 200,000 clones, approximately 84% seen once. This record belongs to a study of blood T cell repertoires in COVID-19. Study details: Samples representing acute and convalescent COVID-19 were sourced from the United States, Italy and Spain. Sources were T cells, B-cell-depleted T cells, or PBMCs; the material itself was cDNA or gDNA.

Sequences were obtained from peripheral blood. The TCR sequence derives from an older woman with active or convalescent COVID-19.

CDR3 DNA sequence: TGTGCCAGCAGTGAAGGGTTAGCCGAGCAGTACTTC. This sequence encodes CASSEGLAEQYF. This sequence joins TRBV6-1 and TRBJ2-7; D unclear. This CDR3 has 12 residues. Germline-derived CDR1 and CDR2 are MNHNS and SASEGT. V was shortened by 1 base and J by 6 bases, with 7 bases between the two germline ends.